The 29 T cell receptor beta chains given below trace back to one sample, sequenced in a study of blood T cell repertoires in COVID-19. The data were produced by immunoSEQ multiplex PCR, yet TCRdb's version contains in-frame clones alone and is incomplete. The data hold approximately 15,000 clones, with about 77% observed a single time. Sequencing was done on a sample of peripheral blood. Every receptor here comes from a human donor in a cohort sampled during active COVID-19.

The V call is TRBV5-6, the J call TRBJ2-3, with 8 bases identical to TRBD1. There are 19 residues in the CDR3. J lost 4 bases, V lost 1 base, and 17 bases had no gene match. Germline V gene sequence: CDR1 SGHDT, CDR2 YYEEEE. The CDR3 reads CASSLMNGGQGRAADTQYF. CDR3 bases: TGTGCCAGCAGCTTGATGAACGGCGGACAGGGCAGGGCCGCAGATACGCAGTATTTT. Filled out from reference TRBV5-6 and TRBJ2-3, the complete variable domain reads DAGVTQSPTHLIKTRGQQVTLRCSPKSGHDTVSWYQQALGQGPQFIFQYYEEEERQRGNFPDRFSGHQFPNYSSELNVNALLLGDSALYLCASSLMNGGQGRAADTQYFGPGTRLTVL.

The chain combines TRBV12-3 or TRBV12-4 with TRBJ2-5, with 11 bases aligning to TRBD1. V trimming: 8 bases; J trimming: 4 bases; junction bases outside the gene matches: 3. This CDR3 contains 13 residues. The CDR3 region has the DNA TGTGCCAGCCAAGGGACAGGGGGAGAGACCCAGTACTTC. It translates to CASQGTGGETQYF.

This chain links TRBV7-9 with TRBJ2-2, with D maybe TRBD2 (7 bases). V dropped 0 bases and J dropped 5 bases, with 10 bases sitting between them. Germline V lookup: CDR1 SEHNR, CDR2 FQNEAQ (reference sequence). This CDR3 has 15 amino acids. DNA of the CDR3: TGTGCCAGCAGCTTAGCCCGGGGGGCGACCGGGGAGCTGTTTTTT. It encodes CASSLARGATGELFF.

In this sample, this clone turned up a few times. The chain recombines TRBV12-3 or TRBV12-4 with TRBJ1-6; perhaps TRBD1 as D (5 bases). The CDR3 length is 13 residues. The V and J ends lost 4 bases and 11 bases respectively, with 12 bases between them. The CDR3 nucleotides read TGTGCCAGCAGTTCAGCGGGGCGTCCACCCCTCCACTTT. Its translation: CASSSAGRPPLHF.

The rearrangement uses TRBV7-9 and TRBJ2-2; TRBD1 is a possible D gene (5 bases). Trimming shortened V by 5 bases and J by 3 bases, and 13 bases separated the two germline ends. The CDR3 totals 15 residues. Germline-derived CDR1 and CDR2 are SEHNR and FQNEAQ (reference sequence). CDR3 coding DNA: TGTGCCAGCAGCCCCGGGCTAGGGGACACCGGGGAGCTGTTTTTT. Translating gives CASSPGLGDTGELFF.

The chain uses TRBV27 and TRBJ2-1; TRBD2 matches 8 bases. The V gene's germline CDR1 is MNHEY and CDR2 SMNVEV (reference sequence). V was clipped by 3 bases and J by 15 bases; unmatched bases: 7. The CDR3 is made up of 12 amino acids. CDR3 DNA sequence: TGTGCCAGCAGTTTCCCGGGACTAGTACCGTTCTTC. It codes for CASSFPGLVPFF.

The chain links TRBV5-1 to TRBJ1-1, with TRBD1 identical over 9 bases. The V and J ends lost 1 base and 5 bases, in that order; junction bases with no gene match: 9. This CDR3 spans 16 amino acids. The germline V gene encodes CDR1 SGHRS and CDR2 YFSETQ. The CDR3 sequence: CASSLRAGTGLTEAFF. In nucleotides, the CDR3 is TGCGCCAGCAGCTTGAGGGCTGGGACAGGGTTAACTGAAGCTTTCTTT.

The CDR3 reads CASSPWASGRETQYF. In DNA, the CDR3 is TGTGCCAGCAGCCCCTGGGCTAGCGGAAGAGAGACCCAGTACTTC. The chain uses TRBV11-2 and TRBJ2-5, with 7 bases identical to TRBD2. V was clipped by 5 bases and J by 4 bases; unmatched bases: 10. Germline V CDR1 and CDR2: SGHAT, FQNNGV. The CDR3 contains 15 residues.

This chain links TRBV27 with TRBJ2-3, with 8 bases lining up with TRBD2. Germline-derived CDR1 and CDR2 are MNHEY and SMNVEV (reference sequence). The ends lost 6 bases at V and 6 bases at J; junction bases unmatched: 5. The CDR3 is 13 amino acids. The CDR3 DNA reads TGTGCCAGCAGAGGGACTAGTTCGGATACGCAGTATTTT. This gives the protein CASRGTSSDTQYF.

The chain has TRBV29-1 and TRBJ2-5; a possible D gene is TRBD2 (6 bases). Looked up from germline, CDR1 is SQVTM and CDR2 is ANQGSEA. This CDR3 contains 12 residues. The V gene lost 7 bases and the J gene lost 5 bases, with 14 bases spanning the gap. CDR3 loop: CSAGGWEETQYF. CDR3 nucleotide sequence: TGCAGCGCCGGAGGGTGGGAGGAGACCCAGTACTTC.

The J gene is TRBJ2-7, the V gene TRBV6-1; a possible D gene is TRBD1 (5 bases). Germline-derived CDR1 and CDR2 are MNHNS and SASEGT. Trimming pared 1 base from V and 3 bases from J, leaving 10 bases between. This CDR3 is 14 amino acids long. Written as DNA, the CDR3 is TGTGCCAGCAGTGAAGATGTCAGGGTCTACGAGCAGTACTTC. Translation: CASSEDVRVYEQYF.

This clone was observed a few times. The chain couples TRBV29-1 to TRBJ2-7; 10 bases are shared with TRBD1. Unmatched junction bases numbered 6, after V lost 6 bases and J lost 4 bases. Germline CDR1 reads SQVTM; CDR2 reads ANQGSEA. The CDR3 loop spans 13 amino acids. The CDR3 loop is CSVAGQGDYEQYF. The CDR3 DNA follows: TGCAGCGTGGCCGGACAGGGGGATTACGAGCAGTACTTC.

The chain employs TRBV5-6 and TRBJ2-7; TRBD1 agrees at 8 bases. The J segment lost 7 bases and the V segment lost 4 bases, leaving 13 bases of the junction unmatched. The CDR3 totals 15 residues. The germline CDR1 and CDR2 sequences are SGHDT and YYEEEE. The CDR3 sequence is CASSHRDRSALEQYF. The DNA of the CDR3 is TGTGCCAGCAGCCACCGGGACAGGTCGGCTCTTGAGCAGTACTTC.

This sequence joins TRBV19 and TRBJ1-2; no clear D gene. Germline V CDR1 and CDR2: LNHDA, SQIVND (reference sequence). The CDR3 totals 15 residues. V was pared by 4 bases and J by 0 bases, with 12 bases between. This CDR3 is CASSTDVAANYGYTF. CDR3 nucleotide sequence: TGTGCCAGTAGTACCGATGTGGCTGCTAACTATGGCTACACCTTC.

The V call is TRBV12-3 or TRBV12-4, the J call TRBJ1-6; D not resolved. The CDR3 has 13 residues. Trimming stripped 4 bases from V and 10 bases from J, with 11 bases between. In DNA form, the CDR3 reads TGTGCCAGCAGTTGGCGGCCCACCTCACCCCTCCACTTT. It codes for CASSWRPTSPLHF.

V gene TRBV7-2 combines with J gene TRBJ2-5, with a possible D match to TRBD1 (9 bases). The CDR3 has 15 residues. Germline CDR1 reads SGHTA; CDR2 reads FQGNSA. V lost 5 bases and J lost 7, with 20 bases in between. For the CDR3, the DNA is TGTGCCAGCAGCCCCGGGGGGGGGACAGGGAGGACCCAGTACTTC. Translated, it gives CASSPGGGTGRTQYF. The whole variable domain, filled in from reference TRBV7-2 and TRBJ2-5, reads GAGVSQSPSNKVTEKGKDVELRCDPISGHTALYWYRQSLGQGLEFLIYFQGNSAPDKSGLPSDRFSAERTGGSVSTLTIQRTQQEDSAVYLCASSPGGGTGRTQYFGPGTRLLVL.

This clone was picked up a small number of times. V gene TRBV28 combines with J gene TRBJ1-1, with 7 nucleotides matching TRBD1. The germline gives CDR1 MDHEN, CDR2 SYDVKM. J lost 2 bases, V lost 2 bases, and 5 bases had no gene match. This CDR3 spans 15 amino acids. CDR3 region: CASSLPRQGNTEAFF. The CDR3 coding sequence is TGTGCCAGCAGTTTACCTCGACAGGGAAACACTGAAGCTTTCTTT.

The chain is built from TRBV7-6 and TRBJ2-3; TRBD2 might be the D (6 bases). This CDR3 is 17 amino acids long. V lost 0 bases and J 2 bases, leaving 15 bases between the germline ends. Germline CDR1 and CDR2: SGHVS and FNYEAQ. CDR3 amino acids: CASSLAGVGGYTDTQYF. CDR3 sequence (DNA): TGTGCCAGCAGCTTAGCGGGGGTCGGGGGATACACAGATACGCAGTATTTT.

This clone has a handful of counts. This chain uses TRBV10-3 with TRBJ2-1; the match to TRBD2 covers 9 bases. This CDR3 is built from 13 residues. J was trimmed by 10 bases and V by 1 base; bases with no gene match: 2. Per germline, CDR1 ENHRY and CDR2 SYGVKD. The CDR3 sequence is CAISELGTSEQFF. In nucleotides, the CDR3 is TGTGCCATCAGTGAGTTAGGGACTAGCGAGCAGTTCTTC.

The genes are TRBV14 and TRBJ1-1; no definite D call. Trimming pared 1 base from V and 8 bases from J, leaving 11 bases between. Germline values: CDR1 SGHDN, CDR2 FVKESK. This CDR3 has 13 residues. In DNA, the CDR3 is TGTGCCAGCAGCCAAGTCACACGATCGGAAGCTTTCTTT. It specifies CASSQVTRSEAFF.

There are a few counts of this clone. The chain couples TRBV12-5 to TRBJ2-3; 8 positions match TRBD2. Germline V gene sequence: CDR1 LGHNT, CDR2 FRNRAP. J was trimmed by 4 bases and V by 4 bases; bases with no gene match: 7. This CDR3 has 15 residues. The CDR3 sequence is CASGWGRTSSDTQYF. The CDR3 coding sequence is TGTGCTAGTGGTTGGGGCCGGACTAGCTCAGATACGCAGTATTTT.

This clone was seen a few times. As DNA, the CDR3 is TGTGCCAGCAGCTTAGCATTAAATCAGCCCCAGCATTTT. Its translation is CASSLALNQPQHF. V gene TRBV7-6 combines with J gene TRBJ1-5; the D is unclear. Looked up from germline, CDR1 is SGHVS and CDR2 is FNYEAQ. The germline V and J ends were trimmed by 0 bases and 4 bases, with 4 bases remaining between them. The CDR3 covers 13 residues.

CDR3 DNA sequence: TGTGCCAGCAGTCCCTACCGGACAGGGACCTATGGCTACACCTTC. This encodes CASSPYRTGTYGYTF. The chain combines TRBV6-2 or TRBV6-3 with TRBJ1-2, with 8 positions matching TRBD1. There are 15 residues in the CDR3. The ends lost 5 bases at V and 4 bases at J; junction bases unmatched: 9. Germline lookup yields CDR1 MNHEY and CDR2 SVGEGT.

This clone came up a few times. This chain joins TRBV6-5 and TRBJ2-3; 13 positions agree with TRBD2. The CDR3 consists of 15 residues. Trimming removed 6 bases from V and 4 bases from J; junction bases left unmatched: 4. The germline gives CDR1 MNHEY, CDR2 SVGAGI. CDR3 sequence (DNA): TGTGCCAGCAGCCTGACTAGCGGGGGGCCAGATACGCAGTATTTT. Its protein is CASSLTSGGPDTQYF.

J is TRBJ2-7 and V is TRBV28, with D possibly matching TRBD1 (5 bases). The ends were cut back, 1 base at V and 8 bases at J, with 9 bases in the middle. Germline CDR1 is MDHEN and CDR2 is SYDVKM. This CDR3 spans 12 amino acids. The chain's CDR3 is CASSLSRVKQYF. Written as DNA, the CDR3 is TGTGCCAGCAGTTTATCCAGGGTCAAGCAGTACTTC.

J is TRBJ2-7 and V is TRBV15; D ambiguous. V was trimmed by 5 bases and J by 3 bases, leaving 11 bases between them. The CDR3 runs 13 residues. Germline V gene lookup returns CDR1 LNHNV and CDR2 YYDKDF (reference sequence). CDR3 sequence: CATSPNAGYEQYF. The CDR3 bases are TGTGCCACCAGCCCTAATGCCGGCTACGAGCAGTACTTC.

This clone showed up just a few times. The chain uses TRBV18 and TRBJ1-3; D is unclear. Germline CDR1 KGHSH, CDR2 LQKENI. Trimming shortened V by 2 bases and J by 0 bases, and 17 bases separated the two germline ends. This CDR3 has 18 residues. This chain's CDR3 is CASSPSVPSGISGNTIYF. For the CDR3, the DNA is TGTGCCAGCTCACCATCTGTCCCATCGGGGATCTCTGGAAACACCATATATTTT.

The V call is TRBV5-4, the J call TRBJ1-1, with D possibly TRBD1 on 6 matching bases. The CDR3 sequence is 14 residues long. The germline V and J ends were trimmed by 1 base and 3 bases, with 10 bases remaining between them. CDR1 and CDR2 from the germline V gene are SGHNT and YYREEE (reference sequence). The DNA of the CDR3 is TGTGCCAGCAGCTTGACAGGGCCTCACACTGAAGCTTTCTTT. Encoded protein: CASSLTGPHTEAFF.

The V gene is TRBV9, the J gene TRBJ1-2, with 9 bases fitting TRBD1. Per germline, CDR1 SGDLS and CDR2 YYNGEE. The CDR3 is made up of 15 amino acids. V shed 0 bases and J 3 bases; nucleotides not matched to a gene: 3. CDR3 sequence reads: CASSVGDRAYYGYTF. DNA of the CDR3: TGTGCCAGCAGCGTAGGGGACAGGGCCTACTATGGCTACACCTTC. The full variable domain, rest sourced from reference TRBV9 and TRBJ1-2, is DSGVTQTPKHLITATGQRVTLRCSPRSGDLSVYWYQQSLDQGLQFLIQYYNGEERAKGNILERFSAQQFPDLHSELNLSSLELGDSALYFCASSVGDRAYYGYTFGSGTRLTVV.